The TCR beta chain described here comes from a study of blood T cell repertoires in COVID-19. In the study overall: Acute-phase and convalescent COVID-19 samples originated in the United States, Italy and Spain.

Original data processing: Amplification of reference gene primers was used by the study to estimate nucleated cell counts. Libraries were prepared by immunoSEQ multiplex PCR; TCRdb keeps only in-frame clonotypes and omits some of them. V, J and clone size reflect that table, while D and trimming were determined from the DNA. The sample holds 200,000 to 250,000 clones, approximately 82% seen once. The CDR3 extends over 18 amino acids. V shed 0 bases and J 2 bases; nucleotides not matched to a gene: 14. CDR1 and CDR2 (germline): SGHDT, YYEEEE. Sequences were obtained from peripheral blood. This TCR derives from a middle-aged man with active or convalescent COVID-19. V is TRBV5-6 and J is TRBJ2-7, with 7 bases that match TRBD1. CDR3 loop: CASSLAQNWGQQAYEQYV. The CDR3 DNA is TGTGCCAGCAGCTTGGCCCAAAACTGGGGACAGCAAGCCTACGAGCAGTACGTC.